Following are 7 T cell receptor beta chains from one sample sequenced in a study of control samples from healthy donors and cancer patients. Only in-frame clones appear in the TCRdb table, and some are missing; sequencing was by immunoSEQ multiplex PCR. Here the sample spans 100,000 to 150,000 clones, about 90% being singletons. Material for sequencing was blood. The receptors originated from a man between 18 and 35 years old in good health.

V is TRBV13 and J is TRBJ2-7, with TRBD1 identical over 8 bases. Germline V gene sequence: CDR1 PRHDT, CDR2 FYEKMQ (reference sequence). The J segment lost 2 bases and the V segment lost 4 bases, leaving 4 bases of the junction unmatched. The length of the CDR3 is 14 residues. This chain's CDR3 is CASSSDRVPYEQYF. Written as DNA, the CDR3 is TGTGCCAGCAGCTCGGACAGGGTCCCCTACGAGCAGTACTTC.

This clone occurred once. This rearrangement joins TRBV27 to TRBJ2-1; 11 bases match TRBD2. The germline V gene encodes CDR1 MNHEY and CDR2 SMNVEV (reference sequence). There are 13 residues in the CDR3. V dropped 7 bases and J dropped 7; count of bases not matched to a gene: 3. In DNA form, the CDR3 reads TGTGCCAGCAAAACTAGCGGGAGAAATGAGCAGTTCTTC. Encoded protein: CASKTSGRNEQFF.

V usage is TRBV19 and J usage is TRBJ1-5, with 7 bases lining up with TRBD1. This CDR3 is 17 amino acids long. Germline trimming cut 5 bases from V and 7 bases from J; bases unmatched to any gene: 17. The germline CDR1 and CDR2 sequences are LNHDA and SQIVND (reference sequence). CDR3 bases: TGTGCCAGTAGTGCGACAGGTCTACACGTGGGACAGCAGCCCCAGCATTTT. Protein: CASSATGLHVGQQPQHF.

V gene TRBV7-3 combines with J gene TRBJ2-2; D unresolved. The CDR3 loop spans 12 amino acids. Germline V CDR1 and CDR2: SGHTA, FQGTGA. The germline V and J ends were trimmed by 4 bases and 5 bases, with 5 bases remaining between them. The CDR3 reads CASSYGTGELFF. The DNA of the CDR3 is TGTGCCAGCAGCTACGGTACCGGGGAGCTGTTTTTT.

This chain links TRBV7-9 with TRBJ2-5, with 10 positions matching TRBD1. The CDR3 consists of 15 residues. Germline V lookup: CDR1 SEHNR, CDR2 FQNEAQ (reference sequence). The V segment lost 5 bases and the J segment 4 bases; nucleotides outside the gene matches: 7. CDR3 bases: TGTGCCAGCAGCCGACAGGGGGCAAGGGGAGAGACCCAGTACTTC. Translated, it gives CASSRQGARGETQYF.

This sequence joins TRBV28 and TRBJ2-3, with 8 nucleotides matching TRBD1. Looked up from germline, CDR1 is MDHEN and CDR2 is SYDVKM. The CDR3 runs 17 residues. V shed 6 bases, J shed 3 bases, and the junction held 14 bases outside the gene matches. The CDR3 protein is CASRSSGTGGLTDTQYF. The DNA for the CDR3 is TGTGCCAGCAGGTCCTCCGGCACAGGGGGGTTAACAGATACGCAGTATTTT.

V and J are TRBV2 and TRBJ2-7, with 7 bases lining up with TRBD1. CDR3 length: 14 amino acids. Losses at the gene ends were 3 bases for V and 5 bases for J; bases not matched to a gene: 7. CDR1 is SNHLY, CDR2 FYNNEI, per germline. In DNA form, the CDR3 reads TGTGCCAGCAGTGAGTACGACAGGGTCGACGAGCAGTACTTC. Translating gives CASSEYDRVDEQYF.